The 23 T cell receptor beta chains below all came from one sample that was sequenced in a study of T cells in women clearing cervical HPV infection. The table came from immunoSEQ multiplex PCR; TCRdb's copy has only in-frame clones and leaves some out. The sample's table shows about 22,000 clones. The source material was blood buffy coat. The receptors shown here come from a woman between 18 and 69 years old with a cervical HPV16 infection that either progressed to CIN3+ or cleared (not recorded which).

Regarding this clone: The read ends 3 residues early relative to the CDR3; the germline J gene fills the gap. The chain is built from TRBV5-1 and TRBJ2-5; D possibly corresponds to TRBD2 (6 bases). The CDR3 is 14 residues long. The germline gives CDR1 SGHRS, CDR2 YFSETQ. With 3 bases removed from V and 2 bases from J, the gap between germline ends came to 11 bases. Here the CDR3 reads CASSWGDGQETQYF. CDR3 DNA (partial): TGCGCCAGCAGCTGGGGGGATGGGCAAGAGACC.

A word on this clone: The read ends 3 residues early relative to the CDR3; the germline J gene fills the gap. This chain joins TRBV10-3 and TRBJ2-1; 13 bases fit TRBD2. After removal of 9 bases from V and 4 bases from J, the junction contained 6 bases not matched to a gene. This CDR3 contains 15 residues. Germline CDR1 ENHRY, CDR2 SYGVKD. CDR3 protein: CAILGTSGTYNEQFF. Incomplete CDR3 DNA: TGTGCCATACTAGGGACTAGCGGGACATACAATGAG.

As regards this clone: Coverage ceases 3 residues before the CDR3 finishes, and the germline J gene fills in the end. The chain combines TRBV5-1 with TRBJ2-7; 9 bases agree with TRBD2. Germline V gene sequence: CDR1 SGHRS, CDR2 YFSETQ. This CDR3 contains 16 residues. V dropped 4 bases and J dropped 6; count of bases not matched to a gene: 14. This chain's CDR3 is CASSPWSGRQISEQYF. The DNA read from the CDR3 is TGCGCCAGCAGCCCTTGGAGCGGGAGGCAGATTAGCGAG.

Concerning this clone itself: The CDR3 goes on 3 residues after the read ends, and that part is filled in from the germline J gene. J is TRBJ2-1 and V is TRBV14; 8 bases match TRBD1. This CDR3 has 17 residues. Germline lookup yields CDR1 SGHDN and CDR2 FVKESK. The V gene end was trimmed by 1 base and the J gene end by 6 bases; junction bases not matched to a gene: 11. CDR3 DNA (partial): TGTGCCAGCAGCCAAGCCCCGGACAGGGCCCTTTTCAATGAG. Residues: CASSQAPDRALFNE. The CDR3 reads in full as CASSQAPDRALFNEQFF.

Concerning this clone itself: Coverage ceases 3 residues before the CDR3 finishes, and the germline J gene fills in the end. The chain links TRBV12-5 to TRBJ1-2, with D possibly being TRBD1 (6 bases). The CDR3 runs to 16 residues. Germline-derived CDR1 and CDR2 are LGHNT and FRNRAP. Trimming left V 1 base short and J 0 bases short, with 12 bases between. CDR3 sequence: CASGLAQGTTNYGYTF. The CDR3 DNA, read in part, is TGTGCTAGTGGTTTGGCACAGGGAACTACTAACTATGGC.

Points on this clone: The CDR3 is cut off 3 residues early in the read; its end comes from the germline J gene. The V gene is TRBV7-6, the J gene TRBJ2-3, with 14 bases fitting TRBD2. The germline V gene encodes CDR1 SGHVS and CDR2 FNYEAQ. Trimming took 5 bases from V and 3 from J; bases not matched to a gene: 4. The CDR3 sequence is 16 residues long. CDR3 DNA (partial): TGTGCCAGCAGCCGAGGACTAGCGGGAGGAACAGATACG. Its protein is CASSRGLAGGTDT. The whole CDR3 sequence is CASSRGLAGGTDTQYF.

For this clone: The read ends 3 residues before the CDR3 terminus; that terminus is restored from the germline J gene. V usage is TRBV2 and J usage is TRBJ2-1, with 10 positions matching TRBD2. Per germline, CDR1 SNHLY and CDR2 FYNNEI. CDR3 length equals 15 residues. With V trimmed by 6 bases and J by 4 bases, 6 bases remained unmatched. CDR3 sequence reads: CASRIQREGYNEQFF. The sequenced CDR3 bases are TGTGCCAGCAGGATACAGCGGGAGGGTTACAATGAG. Full variable domain (missing parts from reference TRBV2 and TRBJ2-1): EPEVTQTPSHQVTQMGQEVILRCVPISNHLYFYWYRQILGQKVEFLVSFYNNEISEKSEIFDDQFSVERPDGSNFTLKIRSTKLEDSAMYFCASRIQREGYNEQFFGPGTRLTVL.

About this clone: The read comes to an end 3 residues before the CDR3 does, leaving the germline J gene to fill in the end. This sequence joins TRBV20-1 and TRBJ2-7; weak D call: TRBD1 (5 bases). CDR3 length: 16 amino acids. Germline CDR1 and CDR2: DFQATT and SNEGSKA (reference sequence). The V gene lost 0 bases and the J gene lost 2 bases, with 17 bases spanning the gap. The CDR3 sequence: CSARDRGADVAYEQYF. Partial CDR3 DNA: TGCAGTGCTAGAGATCGTGGGGCAGATGTTGCCTACGAG.

CDR3 amino acids: CASSQDSTSGSRYEQYF. The sequenced CDR3 bases are TGTGCCAGCAGCCAAGATTCGACTAGCGGGAGTCGTTACGAG. This sequence joins TRBV4-2 and TRBJ2-7; 12 bases fit TRBD2. Read sequence stops 3 residues before the CDR3 end, and the germline J gene provides the missing end. This CDR3 spans 17 amino acids. Germline assignment: CDR1 LGHNA and CDR2 YNFKEQ. Unmatched junction bases numbered 7, after V lost 0 bases and J lost 4 bases.

Of note for this clone: The CDR3 end falls 3 residues outside the read, so it is completed with the germline J gene. This chain uses TRBV19 with TRBJ2-1; D unresolved. The V end lost 4 bases, the J end lost 6 bases, and 7 bases lay between the germline ends. Germline V gene lookup returns CDR1 LNHDA and CDR2 SQIVND (reference sequence). The CDR3 is made up of 12 amino acids. The CDR3 bases that were read are TGTGCCAGTAGTACAGGAGTCAATGAG. It yields the protein CASSTGVNE. The full CDR3 is CASSTGVNEQFF.

With regard to this clone: With the read ending 3 residues before the CDR3 end, the germline J gene is used to fill in that end. The chain couples TRBV11-2 to TRBJ2-1; 12 nucleotides match TRBD2. CDR1 SGHAT and CDR2 FQNNGV come from the germline V gene. The CDR3 extends over 15 amino acids. Trimming removed 1 base from V and 9 bases from J; junction bases left unmatched: 4. The sequenced CDR3 bases are TGTGCCAGCAGCTTAGGACTAGCGGGAGAAGGTGAG. It is translated as CASSLGLAGEGE. The full CDR3 sequence reads CASSLGLAGEGEQFF.

Points on this clone: With the read ending 3 residues before the CDR3 end, the germline J gene is used to fill in that end. This chain uses TRBV30 with TRBJ2-7; D gene uncertain. The CDR3 extends over 11 amino acids. CDR1 and CDR2 from the germline V gene are GTSNPN and SVGIG (reference sequence). V was pared by 6 bases and J by 0 bases, with 6 bases between. CDR3 sequence reads: CACQSSYEQYF. The DNA read from the CDR3 is TGTGCCTGCCAGAGCTCCTACGAG.

With regard to this clone: The sequence runs out 3 residues before the end of the CDR3; the remainder is reconstructed from the germline J gene. The chain recombines TRBV11-2 with TRBJ2-1; TRBD2 matches 10 bases. This CDR3 is 15 amino acids long. Germline V gene lookup returns CDR1 SGHAT and CDR2 FQNNGV. V trimming: 4 bases; J trimming: 7 bases; junction bases outside the gene matches: 7. CDR3 in amino acids: CASSSTYSGRNEQFF. The CDR3 DNA, read in part, is TGTGCCAGCAGCTCCACTTATAGCGGGAGGAATGAG.

Concerning this clone: The read terminates 3 residues before the CDR3 end, so the remaining end is supplied by the germline J gene. V gene TRBV6-2 or TRBV6-3 combines with J gene TRBJ1-2; TRBD1 is a possible D gene (6 bases). Trimming pared 6 bases from V and 6 bases from J, leaving 17 bases between. This CDR3 is 14 amino acids long. Germline V gives CDR1 MNHEY, CDR2 SVGEGT. The CDR3 protein is CASRRGQINNGYTF. The sequenced CDR3 bases are TGTGCCAGCAGGCGCGGACAGATCAATAATGGC.

Comments on this clone: The CDR3 extends 3 residues past the end of the read, so its final part is completed from the germline J gene. This rearrangement joins TRBV20-1 to TRBJ2-1; 14 nucleotides line up with TRBD2. Germline lookup yields CDR1 DFQATT and CDR2 SNEGSKA (reference sequence). The V segment lost 4 bases and the J segment 0 bases; nucleotides outside the gene matches: 8. The CDR3 spans 18 residues. The covered CDR3 bases are TGCAGTGCTATGACTAGCGGGAGGGCCATGAGCTCCTACAATGAG. Amino acid sequence: CSAMTSGRAMSSYNE. The whole CDR3 protein reads CSAMTSGRAMSSYNEQFF.

With respect to this clone: The sequence runs out 3 residues before the end of the CDR3; the remainder is reconstructed from the germline J gene. The chain carries TRBV9 and TRBJ2-1; 11 nucleotides agree with TRBD2. This CDR3 has 19 residues. Germline lookup yields CDR1 SGDLS and CDR2 YYNGEE. J was trimmed by 1 base and V by 3 bases; bases with no gene match: 12. The CDR3: CASSETGTSGRLSYNEQFF. The sequenced CDR3 bases are TGTGCCAGCAGCGAGACCGGGACTAGCGGAAGGTTATCCTACAATGAG.

Here the CDR3 reads CSALGTSGKGEQFF. The part of the CDR3 DNA that was read is TGCAGTGCTTTAGGGACTAGCGGGAAGGGTGAG. This chain joins TRBV20-1 and TRBJ2-1; TRBD2 matches 13 bases. The read terminates 3 residues before the CDR3 end, so the remaining end is supplied by the germline J gene. Germline V gene sequence: CDR1 DFQATT, CDR2 SNEGSKA (reference sequence). The trim removed 5 bases at V and 9 bases at J, leaving 7 bases unmatched. CDR3 length: 14 amino acids.

About this clone itself: The read terminates 3 residues before the CDR3 end, so the remaining end is supplied by the germline J gene. Other DNA sequences from this sample encode an identical CDR3 as well. The rearrangement joins TRBV20-1 to TRBJ2-7, with no clear D. The V gene's germline CDR1 is DFQATT and CDR2 SNEGSKA (reference sequence). The CDR3 consists of 11 residues. The germline V and J ends were trimmed by 2 bases and 2 bases, with 4 bases remaining between them. CDR3 protein: CSARQTYEQYF. The sequenced part of the CDR3 DNA is TGCAGTGCTAGACAGACCTACGAG.

Note on this clone: The CDR3 end lies 3 residues beyond the end of the read and is filled in from the germline J gene. V usage is TRBV5-5 and J usage is TRBJ1-5; 7 bases are shared with TRBD1. The CDR3 sequence is 15 residues long. The V segment lost 2 bases and the J segment 2 bases; nucleotides outside the gene matches: 4. Per the germline V gene, CDR1 is SGHKS and CDR2 is YYEKEE (reference sequence). CDR3 DNA, as far as it was read: TGTGCCAGCAGCTTAAGGGGGACAGGCAATCAGCCC. This encodes CASSLRGTGNQP. The whole CDR3 protein reads CASSLRGTGNQPQHF.

To note about this clone: The DNA ends 3 residues before the CDR3 does, and the rest of the CDR3 is filled in from the germline J gene. V is TRBV19 and J is TRBJ2-1; perhaps TRBD1 as D (6 bases). This CDR3 is 15 amino acids long. V lost 4 bases, J lost 1 base, and 11 bases lay in between. CDR1 is LNHDA, CDR2 SQIVND, per germline (reference sequence). CDR3 DNA (partial): TGTGCCAGTAGTAGGGCGGACAGTTCCTACAATGAG. It codes for CASSRADSSYNE. The full CDR3 is CASSRADSSYNEQFF.

With respect to this clone: The read stops 3 residues short of the end of the CDR3; the missing end is completed from the germline J gene. V gene TRBV20-1 combines with J gene TRBJ2-7; D is perhaps TRBD1 (6 bases). There are 16 residues in the CDR3. The V end lost 5 bases, the J end lost 0 bases, and 20 bases lay between the germline ends. Germline lookup yields CDR1 DFQATT and CDR2 SNEGSKA (reference sequence). The CDR3 DNA, read in part, is TGCAGTGCTCTACCTGGGTCGGGACACCGCTCCTACGAG. This encodes CSALPGSGHRSYE. The whole CDR3 is CSALPGSGHRSYEQYF.

Remarks on this clone: The read falls 3 residues short of the CDR3 end, and the missing part is taken from the germline J gene. The chain employs TRBV28 and TRBJ1-5; 8 bases are a match to TRBD1. The CDR3 is 16 amino acids. Germline V gene data show CDR1 as MDHEN and CDR2 as SYDVKM. The V gene end was trimmed by 4 bases and the J gene end by 0 bases; junction bases not matched to a gene: 5. The sequenced part of the CDR3 DNA is TGTGCCAGCAGTTATCTCACAGGGGGTAGCAATCAGCCC. Translation gives CASSYLTGGSNQP. The full CDR3 is CASSYLTGGSNQPQHF.

About this clone: The CDR3 goes on 3 residues after the read ends, and that part is filled in from the germline J gene. V is TRBV7-6 and J is TRBJ1-5; D is ambiguous. V was pared by 2 bases and J by 6 bases, with 8 bases between. Germline V gene lookup returns CDR1 SGHVS and CDR2 FNYEAQ. This CDR3 is 13 amino acids long. The CDR3 here is CASSLSLSQPQHF. The sequenced part of the CDR3 DNA is TGTGCCAGCAGCTTATCCCTCTCTCAGCCC.